The 9 T cell receptor beta chains below come from one sample, sequenced in a study of shared clonotypes between healthy human individuals. TCRdb's table, derived via immunoSEQ multiplex PCR, lists solely in-frame clones and lacks some. The sample has some 470,000 clones, 70% to 80% seen once. Material for sequencing was PBMCs. All receptors derive from a middle-aged woman in good health. Some clones in this sample may be carry-over from other donors' samples.

CDR3 region: CASSPLAGRQPNEQYF. Written as DNA, the CDR3 is TGTGCCAGCAGCCCCCTTGCCGGCCGCCAACCGAACGAGCAGTACTTC. The chain uses TRBV2 and TRBJ2-5; D gene ambiguous. Judging by the DNA end, TRBJ2-7 fits better; the J call may be wrong. The CDR3 extends over 16 amino acids. Germline CDR1 and CDR2: SNHLY and FYNNEI.

This clone turned up a few times. The chain combines TRBV28 with TRBJ1-1; D is unclear. Germline loops: CDR1 MDHEN, CDR2 SYDVKM. V lost 8 bases and J lost 5, with 15 bases in between. The CDR3 runs to 13 residues. The CDR3 loop reads CASAGLRKTEAFF. CDR3 bases: TGTGCCAGCGCGGGATTAAGGAAAACTGAAGCTTTCTTT.

The rearrangement joins TRBV5-5 to TRBJ1-1; D gene ambiguous. The CDR3 is 14 residues long. Germline V CDR1 and CDR2: SGHKS, YYEKEE (reference sequence). Trimming took off 1 base at V and 1 base at J, with 8 bases between the two ends. The CDR3 region is CASSLQGQNTEAFF. Here the CDR3 DNA reads TGTGCCAGCAGCTTGCAAGGCCAGAACACTGAAGCTTTCTTT.

This chain's CDR3 is CASSSGGEQYF. The CDR3 DNA reads TGTGCCAGCAGCTCCGGGGGCGAGCAGTACTTC. The genes are TRBV7-6 and TRBJ2-7, with a tentative D call TRBD2 (6 bases). V lost 4 bases and J lost 6, with 7 bases in between. CDR3 length: 11 amino acids. Germline V CDR1 and CDR2: SGHVS, FNYEAQ.

A word on this clone: A far larger clone is off by one base, so a read error is likely. The rearrangement joins TRBV10-2 to TRBJ2-1; no firm D call. The CDR3 has 15 residues. Trimming left V 1 base short and J 6 bases short, with 13 bases between. Germline values: CDR1 WSHSY, CDR2 SAAADI. CDR3 residues: CASSEYGLPPNEQFF. The CDR3, as DNA: TGCGCCAGCAGTGAGTATGGCTTGCCCCCCAATGAGCAGTTCTTC.

The chain couples TRBV16 to TRBJ2-7; D ambiguous. Between the trimmed V and J ends, which lost 0 bases and 2 bases, there was a span of 11 bases. Per the germline V gene, CDR1 is KGHSY and CDR2 is FQNENV. This CDR3 comprises 15 residues. The DNA of the CDR3 is TGTGCCAGCAGCCAATCGCAGCAATCCCCCTACGAGCAGTACTTC. It yields the protein CASSQSQQSPYEQYF.

This chain joins TRBV28 and TRBJ2-2, with D unclear. With 8 bases removed from V and 6 bases from J, the gap between germline ends came to 7 bases. The CDR3 is 11 residues long. Germline V gene data show CDR1 as MDHEN and CDR2 as SYDVKM. CDR3 in DNA: TGTGCCAGCTTGTCGGCCGGGGAGCTGTTTTTT. It yields the protein CASLSAGELFF.

V gene TRBV13 combines with J gene TRBJ2-7; 9 nucleotides agree with TRBD1. J was trimmed by 4 bases and V by 5 bases; bases with no gene match: 9. The CDR3 spans 15 residues. Per germline, CDR1 PRHDT and CDR2 FYEKMQ (reference sequence). Here the CDR3 DNA reads TGTGCCAGCAGCCCAAAAACAGGGGGCGGGTACGAGCAGTACTTC. Translated: CASSPKTGGGYEQYF. Drawing the rest from reference TRBV13 and TRBJ2-7, the complete variable domain is AAGVIQSPRHLIKEKRETATLKCYPIPRHDTVYWYQQGPGQDPQFLISFYEKMQSDKGSIPDRFSAQQFSDYHSELNMSSLELGDSALYFCASSPKTGGGYEQYFGPGTRLTVT.

This clone was found a few times. V is TRBV25-1 and J is TRBJ2-7; a weak D match, TRBD1 (6 bases). The V end lost 6 bases, the J end lost 3 bases, and 15 bases lay between the germline ends. Germline V lookup: CDR1 MGHDK, CDR2 SYGVNS. The CDR3 is made up of 14 amino acids. The chain's CDR3 is CASRGARRGYEQYF. CDR3 nucleotide sequence: TGTGCCAGCAGAGGGGCCCGCAGGGGCTACGAGCAGTACTTC.